Sequencing of this TCR beta chain was carried out in a study of T cell responses to AZD1222 COVID-19 vaccine. Study-wide findings and caveats: Most donors were white British, females outnumbered males, and clonal diversity was possibly underestimated. AZD1222 recipients seropositive at baseline numbered only 5 to 7. Targeting of unmutated variant regions was reportedly seen in nearly half of spike-specific TCRs.

The assay was immunoSEQ multiplex PCR, and TCRdb's table has in-frame clones only and misses some. The sample lists roughly 150,000 clones, 88% occurring once. This clone was picked up a small number of times. The antigen is undetermined. The germline V gene has CDR1 SGHTA and CDR2 FQGTGA. CDR3 length: 15 residues. V shed 2 bases and J 2 bases; nucleotides not matched to a gene: 3. This TCR came from an adult who had recovered from COVID-19. The sample was peripheral blood, taken after recovery from COVID-19. V is TRBV7-3 and J is TRBJ2-1; 7 bases map to TRBD2. This CDR3 is CASSLLAGAYNEQFF. As DNA, the CDR3 is TGTGCCAGCAGCTTATTGGCGGGAGCCTACAATGAGCAGTTCTTC.